This T cell receptor (beta chain) was identified in a study of blood T cell repertoires in COVID-19. About the study: COVID-19 samples, acute and convalescent, were from the United States, Italy and Spain. Nucleic acid was either cDNA or gDNA, and it came from T cells, B-cell-depleted T cells, or PBMCs.

In the authors' methods: Estimated nucleated cell counts came from reference gene primer amplification. Sequencing was performed with immunoSEQ multiplex PCR; in TCRdb, only in-frame clones are kept and a portion is missing. The V and J calls and clone size are taken from that table; D and trimming were inferred from the DNA. The sample shows about 320,000 clones, 85% of them seen only once. Study members were between about 18 and 100 years old and lived in some 22 US regions. Trimming cost V 4 bases and J 3 bases; bases outside gene matches: 2. The CDR3 is 15 amino acids. CDR1 and CDR2 from the germline V gene are SGHAT and FQNNGV.

The source material was PBMCs or T cells enriched from blood (not recorded which). This clonotype originated in a woman younger than 45 who had been exposed to COVID-19. The chain combines TRBV11-2 with TRBJ2-2; 10 nucleotides match TRBD2. CDR3 protein: CASSWTSGDTGELFF. The DNA for the CDR3 is TGTGCCAGCAGCTGGACTAGCGGCGACACCGGGGAGCTGTTTTTT.